The TCR beta chain described here comes from a study of T-cell reconstitution after alpha-beta-depleted transplantation in children. The V and J ends lost 6 bases and 0 bases, in that order; junction bases with no gene match: 5. The CDR3 contains 14 residues. Preparation of the TCRbeta library involved a method that used unique molecular identifiers. In TCRdb, the PCR reads were re-called with MiXCR into one record per CDR3 protein. The sample has hundreds of thousands of distinct CDR3 sequences; around a sixth are singletons. J is TRBJ2-7 and V is TRBV12-3 or TRBV12-4, with 7 bases aligning to TRBD2. Specimen: PBMCs from the stem cell graft donor, collected from the stem cell graft. This TCR was recovered from a human donor who donated a stem cell graft to a child with acute myeloid leukemia. CDR3 coding DNA: TGTGCCAGCAGCCCAGGCGGGGGCTCCTACGAGCAGTACTTC. Encoded protein: CASSPGGGSYEQYF.